This T cell receptor (beta chain) was sequenced for a study of identical twins. Via MiXCR, TCRdb re-called the 5' RACE reads, giving one row per CDR3 protein. The sample holds roughly 290,000 distinct CDR3 sequences, about 8.1% seen once. Study-wide points: Reduced insertions were recorded for abundant cord blood beta clonotypes, with no such pattern in memory repertoires. Within twin pairs, the out-of-frame alpha sequences they shared showed excess low generation probability. The analysis was cross-sectional rather than longitudinal within donors.

This clonotype has ten or more counts. Its antigen is unidentified. The length of the CDR3 is 16 residues. CDR1 and CDR2 (germline): DFQATT, SNEGSKA (reference sequence). The V and J ends lost 6 bases and 0 bases respectively, with 19 bases between them. This sample was shared with a second study, whose subject was yellow fever vaccine responses in identical twins. Per that paper: Twins showed a vaccine T cell response that reportedly seemed partly convergent, partly personalized.

The clonotype originates from a woman aged 18-30 years in good health. The chain carries TRBV20-1 and TRBJ2-3; tentative D call: TRBD1 (6 bases). The material sequenced was memory (CD45RO+) T cells sorted from blood. In DNA, the CDR3 is TGCAGTGCCCAGGCCGTAAACAGGGCTAGCACAGATACGCAGTATTTT. Residues: CSAQAVNRASTDTQYF.